The 18 T cell receptor beta chains below come from one sample, sequenced in a study of blood T cell repertoires in COVID-19. TCRdb's copy holds only in-frame clones and misses some; the assay was immunoSEQ multiplex PCR. Counted here are 120,000 to 150,000 clones, 84% occurring once; the ten biggest clones make up about 5.5%. The sample comprised PBMCs or T cells enriched from blood (not recorded which). The receptors originated from a man in his forties with acute COVID-19.

The gene calls are TRBV7-9 and TRBJ2-1, with 15 nucleotides matching TRBD2. V trimming: 5 bases; J trimming: 4 bases; junction bases outside the gene matches: 6. This CDR3 is 17 amino acids long. The germline V gene has CDR1 SEHNR and CDR2 FQNEAQ (reference sequence). CDR3 amino acids: CASSQRGTSGGYNEQFF. CDR3 DNA sequence: TGTGCCAGCAGCCAGCGAGGGACTAGCGGGGGGTACAATGAGCAGTTCTTC. The full variable domain, rest sourced from reference TRBV7-9 and TRBJ2-1, is DTGVSQNPRHKITKRGQNVTFRCDPISEHNRLYWYRQTLGQGPEFLTYFQNEAQLEKSRLLSDRFSAERPKGSFSTLEIQRTEQGDSAMYLCASSQRGTSGGYNEQFFGPGTRLTVL.

Points on this clone: The germline gene is not matched at one end of the junction; a read error may be the cause. This rearrangement joins TRBV28 to TRBJ2-7; 7 bases are shared with TRBD1. The CDR3 length is 11 residues. Germline values: CDR1 MDHEN, CDR2 SYDVKM. The CDR3 nucleotides read TGTGCCAGCAGTCCAGGGACAGTCCTCACCTTC. This translates into CASSPGTVLTF.

The CDR3 spells CASSIFGTTGELFF. The CDR3, as DNA: TGTGCCAGTAGTATTTTTGGGACTACCGGGGAGCTGTTTTTT. The V and J genes are TRBV19 and TRBJ2-2; possible D gene TRBD2, 6 bases. Looked up from germline, CDR1 is LNHDA and CDR2 is SQIVND (reference sequence). Trimming took off 3 bases at V and 5 bases at J, with 10 bases between the two ends. The CDR3 has 14 residues.

The chain is built from TRBV28 and TRBJ1-1; tentative D call: TRBD1 (5 bases). The CDR3 totals 13 residues. Germline V gives CDR1 MDHEN, CDR2 SYDVKM. Trimming cost V 5 bases and J 2 bases, with 9 bases left between them. CDR3 sequence (DNA): TGTGCCAGCAGTATTCAGGGTAACACTGAAGCTTTCTTT. Protein: CASSIQGNTEAFF. The full variable domain, its missing parts supplied by reference TRBV28 and TRBJ1-1, is DVKVTQSSRYLVKRTGEKVFLECVQDMDHENMFWYRQDPGLGLRLIYFSYDVKMKEKGDIPEGYSVSREKKERFSLILESASTNQTSMYLCASSIQGNTEAFFGQGTRLTVV.

J is TRBJ1-5 and V is TRBV4-1; 10 bases align to TRBD1. Germline values: CDR1 MGHRA, CDR2 YSYEKL. Trimming at V came to 1 base and at J to 6 bases, leaving 3 bases not matched to a gene. This CDR3 has 15 amino acids. DNA for the CDR3: TGCGCCAGCAGCCAAGGACAGGGGGCGGGTCAGCCCCAGCATTTT. Encoded protein: CASSQGQGAGQPQHF.

This rearrangement joins TRBV11-2 to TRBJ2-2; tentatively, D is TRBD1 (5 bases). The germline CDR1 and CDR2 sequences are SGHAT and FQNNGV. V was pared by 1 base and J by 5 bases, with 14 bases between. The CDR3 is 16 amino acids. CDR3 nucleotide sequence: TGTGCCAGCAGCTTAGCGGTCGCCAGGGCTACCGGGGAGCTGTTTTTT. The encoded protein is CASSLAVARATGELFF. Full variable domain (missing parts from reference TRBV11-2 and TRBJ2-2): EAGVAQSPRYKIIEKRQSVAFWCNPISGHATLYWYQQILGQGPKLLIQFQNNGVVDDSQLPKDRFSAERLKGVDSTLKIQPAKLEDSAVYLCASSLAVARATGELFFGEGSRLTVL.

V usage is TRBV4-3 and J usage is TRBJ2-1; a possible D gene is TRBD2 (6 bases). This CDR3 is 15 amino acids long. V was cut by 0 bases and J by 2 bases, with 8 bases left in between. Germline assignment: CDR1 LGHNA and CDR2 YSLEER. The CDR3 loop reads CASSQEEGAYNEQFF. CDR3 in DNA: TGCGCCAGCAGCCAAGAGGAGGGAGCCTACAATGAGCAGTTCTTC.

The chain has TRBV5-5 and TRBJ1-4; D is uncertain. CDR3 size: 12 residues. The germline V gene has CDR1 SGHKS and CDR2 YYEKEE (reference sequence). With 3 bases removed from V and 13 bases from J, the gap between germline ends came to 13 bases. As DNA, the CDR3 is TGTGCCAGCAGCTCCCGTGGAGAAGGACTGTTTTTT. It translates to CASSSRGEGLFF.

V is TRBV28 and J is TRBJ2-7, with TRBD2 matching over 7 bases. Germline V gene sequence: CDR1 MDHEN, CDR2 SYDVKM. With 2 bases clipped from V and 7 bases from J, the junction kept 14 bases outside the gene matches. The CDR3 consists of 16 residues. The CDR3 protein is CASSLGVLGGFGEQYF. In DNA form, the CDR3 reads TGTGCCAGCAGTTTAGGGGTCCTCGGGGGGTTTGGGGAGCAGTACTTC.

The rearrangement joins TRBV6-5 to TRBJ1-1; D is unclear. CDR3 length: 13 amino acids. Looked up from germline, CDR1 is MNHEY and CDR2 is SVGAGI. The V end was cut by 7 bases, the J end by 1 base, with 10 bases between. The CDR3 bases are TGTGCCAGCAATCGAGGGAGGAACACTGAAGCTTTCTTT. Translation gives CASNRGRNTEAFF.

CDR3 amino acids: CASSTPGGTNTEAFF. CDR3 DNA sequence: TGTGCCAGCAGCACCCCAGGGGGAACGAACACTGAAGCTTTCTTT. The chain uses TRBV9 and TRBJ1-1; 7 bases match TRBD1. CDR1 SGDLS and CDR2 YYNGEE come from the germline V gene. The CDR3 extends over 15 amino acids. V trimming: 4 bases; J trimming: 1 base; junction bases outside the gene matches: 7. The full variable domain, in which reference TRBV9 and TRBJ1-1 provide the parts outside the CDR3, is DSGVTQTPKHLITATGQRVTLRCSPRSGDLSVYWYQQSLDQGLQFLIQYYNGEERAKGNILERFSAQQFPDLHSELNLSSLELGDSALYFCASSTPGGTNTEAFFGQGTRLTVV.

The chain uses TRBV19 and TRBJ1-5, with D possibly TRBD1 on 5 matching bases. Trimming removed 7 bases at V and 1 base at J, with 11 bases between. CDR3 size: 14 residues. CDR1 and CDR2 from the germline V gene are LNHDA and SQIVND (reference sequence). The DNA for the CDR3 is TGTGCCAGTACGTGGGGCCGGAGCAATCAGCCCCAGCATTTT. This encodes CASTWGRSNQPQHF.

The chain joins TRBV19 to TRBJ2-3, with TRBD2 matching over 8 bases. The V segment lost 6 bases and the J segment 4 bases; nucleotides outside the gene matches: 9. This CDR3 spans 15 amino acids. Germline values: CDR1 LNHDA, CDR2 SQIVND (reference sequence). CDR3 in DNA: TGTGCCAGTAGCCCCACGGGGGGGGTTGCAGATACGCAGTATTTT. This gives the protein CASSPTGGVADTQYF.

Only a few counts were recorded for this clone. The rearrangement joins TRBV19 to TRBJ1-4; TRBD1 might be the D (6 bases). The CDR3 is 16 residues long. V was pared by 3 bases and J by 6 bases, with 17 bases between. CDR1 is LNHDA, CDR2 SQIVND, per germline (reference sequence). In DNA, the CDR3 is TGTGCCAGTAGTATGGGGGCCAGAAACCGCGATGAAAAACTGTTTTTT. This codes for CASSMGARNRDEKLFF.

The rearrangement links TRBV29-1 to TRBJ2-3, with 8 bases lining up with TRBD1. V lost 6 bases to trimming and J lost 0 bases; unmatched junction nucleotides: 5. The CDR3 loop spans 14 amino acids. CDR1 and CDR2 (germline): SQVTM, ANQGSEA. The CDR3 reads CSVGTGTSTDTQYF. The CDR3 DNA follows: TGCAGCGTGGGGACAGGAACTAGCACAGATACGCAGTATTTT.

The genes are TRBV21-1 and TRBJ2-5; the table gives TRBD1 as D, unverified against the DNA. TRBV21-1 is recorded as a pseudogene. There are 16 residues in the CDR3. CDR3 nucleotides: TGTGCCAGCGGACAACTTTCCGGACAATCGCGAGAGACCCAGTACTTC. Protein product: CASGQLSGQSRETQYF.

This sequence joins TRBV19 and TRBJ2-1, with D unclear. The CDR3 is 14 residues long. Deletions cut 1 base from V and 7 bases from J, with 11 bases between. Germline V gives CDR1 LNHDA, CDR2 SQIVND (reference sequence). This CDR3 reads CASSIVAASNEQFF. CDR3 DNA: TGTGCCAGTAGTATAGTGGCGGCGTCGAATGAGCAGTTCTTC.

This chain links TRBV7-8 with TRBJ2-1; a weak D match, TRBD2 (7 bases). This CDR3 has 16 amino acids. Deletions cut 5 bases from V and 1 base from J, with 15 bases between. Per the germline V gene, CDR1 is SGHVS and CDR2 is FQNEAQ. CDR3 sequence reads: CASSGGASRSYNEQFF. The CDR3 nucleotides read TGTGCCAGCAGCGGGGGGGCCTCCCGGTCCTACAATGAGCAGTTCTTC.